One and the same sample provided the 8 T cell receptor beta chains below, sequenced in a study of graft-versus-host responses after intestinal transplantation. Sequencing used immunoSEQ multiplex PCR; TCRdb keeps in-frame clones, though not all of them. Of over 65,000 clones in the sample, under 95% were seen once. Antigens of these TCRs are unknown. The material was unstimulated CD8+ T cells sorted from spleen or lymph node cells, obtained before transplant. These receptors all come from a human donor who was the organ donor for an intestinal transplant.

The rearrangement uses TRBV6-1 and TRBJ2-1; D might be TRBD1 or TRBD2, each matching 5 bases. With 2 bases removed from V and 4 bases from J, the gap between germline ends came to 9 bases. The CDR3 has 14 amino acids. CDR1 and CDR2 from the germline V gene are MNHNS and SASEGT. This chain's CDR3 is CASSEHGAYNEQFF. The CDR3 DNA reads TGTGCCAGCAGTGAACACGGGGCGTACAATGAGCAGTTCTTC.

The chain combines TRBV6-5 with TRBJ1-6; D possibly corresponds to TRBD1 (5 bases). In germline, CDR1 is MNHEY, CDR2 SVGAGI. V lost 5 bases, J lost 6 bases, and 14 bases lay in between. This CDR3 contains 15 residues. In DNA, the CDR3 is TGTGCCAGCAGTCTCATGACAGAACTTAATTCACCCCTCCACTTT. Translation: CASSLMTELNSPLHF.

The J gene is TRBJ1-2, the V gene TRBV5-4; D may be TRBD1 (5 bases). The germline V and J ends were trimmed by 3 bases and 4 bases, with 19 bases remaining between them. CDR3 length equals 16 residues. Germline V gene sequence: CDR1 SGHNT, CDR2 YYREEE (reference sequence). CDR3 sequence: CASSYIGLGLSYGYTF. The DNA for the CDR3 is TGTGCCAGCAGCTATATCGGGTTGGGACTGAGCTATGGCTACACCTTC.

The CDR3 sequence is CASSLPATGVVLGTDTQYF. In nucleotides, the CDR3 is TGCGCCAGCAGCCTACCCGCGACAGGGGTTGTTTTGGGCACAGATACGCAGTATTTT. This chain uses TRBV4-1 with TRBJ2-3, with TRBD1 matching over 8 bases. Germline loops: CDR1 MGHRA, CDR2 YSYEKL. V gave up 4 bases and J gave up 1 base; unmatched junction bases: 16. This CDR3 is built from 19 residues.

This chain connects TRBV2 to TRBJ2-1; TRBD2 aligns across 12 bases. Looked up from germline, CDR1 is SNHLY and CDR2 is FYNNEI. This CDR3 contains 16 residues. Trimming at V came to 6 bases and at J to 6 bases, leaving 9 bases not matched to a gene. The CDR3 nucleotides are TGTGCCAGCAGCGAGACTAGCGGGAGCGTTACCAATGAGCAGTTCTTC. It translates to CASSETSGSVTNEQFF.

This rearrangement joins TRBV7-9 to TRBJ2-1, with 9 positions matching TRBD2. Germline lookup yields CDR1 SEHNR and CDR2 FQNEAQ (reference sequence). Trimming took 1 base from V and 8 from J; bases not matched to a gene: 9. The CDR3 loop spans 16 amino acids. Written as DNA, the CDR3 is TGTGCCAGCAGCTTAGTAACTAGCGGGTCTGGCGATGAGCAGTTCTTC. This gives the protein CASSLVTSGSGDEQFF. Full variable domain (outside the CDR3, taken from reference TRBV7-9 and TRBJ2-1): DTGVSQNPRHKITKRGQNVTFRCDPISEHNRLYWYRQTLGQGPEFLTYFQNEAQLEKSRLLSDRFSAERPKGSFSTLEIQRTEQGDSAMYLCASSLVTSGSGDEQFFGPGTRLTVL.

The rearrangement uses TRBV6-5 and TRBJ2-3, with D maybe TRBD1 (5 bases). Per the germline V gene, CDR1 is MNHEY and CDR2 is SVGAGI. The length of the CDR3 is 16 residues. Trimming shortened V by 2 bases and J by 2 bases, and 14 bases separated the two germline ends. The CDR3 DNA reads TGTGCCAGCAGTTACATGGGGCCAGCTACCACAGATACGCAGTATTTT. It is translated as CASSYMGPATTDTQYF.

The J gene is TRBJ1-1, the V gene TRBV7-9, with D unclear. Trimming cost V 8 bases and J 1 base, with 11 bases left between them. The CDR3 sequence is 13 residues long. Germline values: CDR1 SEHNR, CDR2 FQNEAQ (reference sequence). Here the CDR3 DNA reads TGTGCCAGCGCTGAGTGGAGGAACACTGAAGCTTTCTTT. As protein: CASAEWRNTEAFF.